Given below is one T cell receptor (beta chain) in context. Its target is unknown. The ends were cut back, 2 bases at V and 4 bases at J, with 18 bases in the middle. CDR1 is MNHNY, CDR2 SVGAGI, per germline (reference sequence). This CDR3 contains 16 residues. The data were obtained in a study of blood T cells in healthy people across ages. Notes on the study in general: Since the PBMCs were unsorted, naive and antigen-experienced cells could not be conclusively compared. Nothing was known about donor CMV status, and this possibly confounded expanded clonotype changes.

A second about 7 to 12 cycle PCR used barcoded and J-beta primers. TCRdb re-called the 5' RACE reads with MiXCR, one entry per CDR3 protein. There are roughly 680,000 distinct CDR3 sequences in the sample; around 48% occur only once, and under 35% lies in the top ten. The chain joins TRBV6-6 to TRBJ2-7; the D gene is possibly TRBD1 (7 bases). The specimen was blood. The source of this sequence is a woman aged 60-75 years in good health. CDR3 amino acids: CASSYAKGQGGYEQYF. The CDR3, as DNA: TGTGCCAGCAGTTACGCGAAAGGGCAGGGGGGATACGAGCAGTACTTC.